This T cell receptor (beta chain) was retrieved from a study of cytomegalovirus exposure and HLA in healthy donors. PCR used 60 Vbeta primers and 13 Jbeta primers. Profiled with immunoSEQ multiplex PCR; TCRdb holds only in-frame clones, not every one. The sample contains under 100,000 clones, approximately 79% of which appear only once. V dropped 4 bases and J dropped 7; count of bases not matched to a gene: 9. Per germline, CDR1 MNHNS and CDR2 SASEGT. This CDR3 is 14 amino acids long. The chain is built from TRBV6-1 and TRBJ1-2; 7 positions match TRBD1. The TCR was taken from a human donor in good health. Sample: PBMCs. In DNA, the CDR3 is TGTGCCAGCAGTGTTCTAACAGGGGTCGGTGGCTACACCTTC. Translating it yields CASSVLTGVGGYTF.